The 7 T cell receptor beta chains listed next were all sequenced from one sample in a study of regulatory T cells in long-lasting Graves disease. HTBI primers from iRepertoire and Arm-PCR of CDR3 regions yielded the TCR beta libraries. TCRdb passed the multiplex PCR reads through MiXCR, listing each CDR3 protein once. The sample contains approximately 440,000 distinct CDR3 sequences, around 15% of which appear only once. Time point in this sample: newly diagnosed GD, antithyroid drugs for less than 3 months. The authors made the TCR library using RNA they extracted from PBMCs. The same sample was also studied in work on T cells in Graves' hyperthyroidism and ophthalmopathy.

The sample here was peripheral blood mononuclear cells (PBMCs), taken at new diagnosis, from a patient treated with antithyroid drugs. Receptors were obtained from a man in his forties with Graves disease.

V is TRBV27 and J is TRBJ2-3, with 7 positions matching TRBD2. Trimming cost V 5 bases and J 2 bases; bases outside gene matches: 7. The CDR3 loop spans 15 amino acids. Germline V lookup: CDR1 MNHEY, CDR2 SMNVEV (reference sequence). CDR3 coding DNA: TGTGCCAGCAGTCCCCGGACTAGGAACACAGATACGCAGTATTTT. Protein: CASSPRTRNTDTQYF.

This clonotype was observed at least ten times. The gene calls are TRBV12-3 or TRBV12-4 and TRBJ2-3, with D maybe TRBD2 (6 bases). Trimming took off 1 base at V and 0 bases at J, with 11 bases between the two ends. The CDR3 has 16 amino acids. The CDR3 loop reads CASSLVLAASTDTQYF. The CDR3 DNA follows: TGTGCCAGCAGTTTAGTACTAGCTGCTAGCACAGATACGCAGTATTTT.

Comment on this clonotype: This may be a read error, as it is one base from a much larger clone. J is TRBJ2-7 and V is TRBV11-1; 9 bases are a match to TRBD2. The CDR3 sequence is 17 residues long. The germline V gene has CDR1 SGHAT and CDR2 FQDESV (reference sequence). In DNA form, the CDR3 reads TGTGTCAGCAGCTTAGCTCAATCGACTAGCGGAATCTACGAGCAGTACTTC. Its protein product is CVSSLAQSTSGIYEQYF.

The chain links TRBV7-3 to TRBJ2-5; D is ambiguous. CDR3 length: 13 amino acids. The V end was cut by 5 bases, the J end by 3 bases, with 10 bases between. The V gene's germline CDR1 is SGHTA and CDR2 FQGTGA. CDR3 protein: CASSIHREETQYF. The CDR3 DNA is TGTGCCAGCAGCATTCACAGAGAAGAGACCCAGTACTTC.

In its sample, this clonotype was seen many times. The V call is TRBV20-1, the J call TRBJ2-1, with D possibly TRBD2 on 5 matching bases. The CDR3 spans 12 residues. Germline V lookup: CDR1 DFQATT, CDR2 SNEGSKA (reference sequence). Trimming stripped 6 bases from V and 8 bases from J, with 14 bases between. The CDR3 loop reads CSAVRGTDEQFF. As DNA, the CDR3 is TGCAGTGCCGTCCGGGGAACCGATGAGCAGTTCTTC.

This rearrangement joins TRBV28 to TRBJ1-4; 12 positions agree with TRBD1. V was clipped by 4 bases and J by 5 bases; unmatched bases: 5. Germline CDR1 MDHEN, CDR2 SYDVKM. CDR3 length: 16 amino acids. CDR3 sequence: CASSSRDRGRNEKLFF. The CDR3 nucleotides read TGTGCCAGCAGTTCCCGGGACAGGGGGCGGAATGAAAAACTGTTTTTT.

This clonotype was seen more than once but under ten times. The chain employs TRBV9 and TRBJ1-2, with D unresolved. The CDR3 extends over 12 amino acids. In germline, CDR1 is SGDLS, CDR2 YYNGEE. V lost 0 bases, J lost 6 bases, and 6 bases lay in between. The CDR3 is CASSVDADGYTF. The CDR3 DNA follows: TGTGCCAGCAGCGTAGACGCAGATGGCTACACCTTC.